This T cell receptor beta chain originates from a study of blood T cell repertoires in COVID-19. Study summary: Material from acute and convalescent COVID-19 was sourced from the United States, Italy and Spain. PBMCs, B-cell-depleted T cells, or T cells were the source of the cDNA or gDNA that made up the material.

The CDR3 extends over 13 amino acids. V lost 4 bases and J lost 3, with 9 bases in between. CDR1 and CDR2 from the germline V gene are SGDLS and YYNGEE. In the study's own analysis: Scientists estimated how many nucleated cells there were by amplifying reference gene primers. Using immunoSEQ multiplex PCR, the repertoire was profiled, and TCRdb retains in-frame clones only, with some absent. The V and J calls and the clone size are those of that table, but D and trimming were determined from the DNA. The table lists about 240,000 clones, around 87% of them singletons, with about 2.9% in the top ten. Sequencing input: peripheral blood. This TCR derives from a woman between 25 and 40 years old who had recovered from COVID-19. The genes are TRBV9 and TRBJ2-3, with unresolved D. The CDR3 is CASSSRLTDTQYF. As DNA, the CDR3 is TGTGCCAGCAGCTCACGACTGACAGATACGCAGTATTTT.